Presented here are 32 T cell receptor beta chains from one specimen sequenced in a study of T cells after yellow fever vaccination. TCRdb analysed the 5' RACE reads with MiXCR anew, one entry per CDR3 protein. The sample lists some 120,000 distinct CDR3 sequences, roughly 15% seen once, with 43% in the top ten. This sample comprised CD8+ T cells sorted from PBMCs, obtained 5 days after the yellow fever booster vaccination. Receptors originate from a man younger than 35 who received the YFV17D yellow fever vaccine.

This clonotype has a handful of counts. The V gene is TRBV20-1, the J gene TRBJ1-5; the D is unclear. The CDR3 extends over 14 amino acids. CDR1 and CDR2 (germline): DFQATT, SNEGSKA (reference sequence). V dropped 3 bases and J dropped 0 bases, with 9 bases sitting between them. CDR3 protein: CSASGGPSNQPQHF. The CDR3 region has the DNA TGCAGTGCTAGTGGCGGGCCTAGCAATCAGCCCCAGCATTTT.

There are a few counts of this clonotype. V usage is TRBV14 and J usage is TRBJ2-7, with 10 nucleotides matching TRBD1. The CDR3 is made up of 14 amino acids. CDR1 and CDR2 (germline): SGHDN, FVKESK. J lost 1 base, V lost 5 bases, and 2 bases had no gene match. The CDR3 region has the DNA TGTGCCAGCAGCGGGACAGGGGTTTCCTACGAGCAGTACTTC. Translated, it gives CASSGTGVSYEQYF.

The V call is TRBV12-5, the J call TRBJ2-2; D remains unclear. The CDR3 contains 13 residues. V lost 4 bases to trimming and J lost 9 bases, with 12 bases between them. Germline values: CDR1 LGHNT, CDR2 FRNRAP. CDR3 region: CASGSRPSRELFF. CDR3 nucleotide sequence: TGTGCTAGTGGTTCCCGCCCGTCAAGGGAGCTGTTTTTT.

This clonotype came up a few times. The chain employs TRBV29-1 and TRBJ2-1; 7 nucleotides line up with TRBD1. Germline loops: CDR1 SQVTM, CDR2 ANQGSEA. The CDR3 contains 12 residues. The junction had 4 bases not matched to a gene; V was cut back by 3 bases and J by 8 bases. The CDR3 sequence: CSVDEGADEQFF. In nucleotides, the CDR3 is TGCAGCGTTGATGAGGGGGCGGATGAGCAGTTCTTC.

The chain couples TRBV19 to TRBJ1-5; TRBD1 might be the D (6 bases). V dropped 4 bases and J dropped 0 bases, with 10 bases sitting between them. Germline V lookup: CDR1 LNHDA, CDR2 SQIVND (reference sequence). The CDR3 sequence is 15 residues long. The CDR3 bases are TGTGCCAGTAGTAACACAGGGAATAGCAATCAGCCCCAGCATTTT. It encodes CASSNTGNSNQPQHF.

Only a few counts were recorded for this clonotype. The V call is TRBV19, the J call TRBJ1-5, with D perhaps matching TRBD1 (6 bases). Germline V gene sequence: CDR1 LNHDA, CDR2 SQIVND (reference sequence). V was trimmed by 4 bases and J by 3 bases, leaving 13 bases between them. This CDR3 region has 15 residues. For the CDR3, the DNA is TGTGCCAGTAGTACCACAGGGACACCCAATCAGCCCCAGCATTTT. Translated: CASSTTGTPNQPQHF.

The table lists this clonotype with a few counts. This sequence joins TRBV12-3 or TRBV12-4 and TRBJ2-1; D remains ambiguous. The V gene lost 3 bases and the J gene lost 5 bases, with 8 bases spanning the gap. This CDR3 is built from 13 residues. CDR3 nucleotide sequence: TGTGCCAGCAGTTTTCTGAGGAACAATGAGCAGTTCTTC. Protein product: CASSFLRNNEQFF.

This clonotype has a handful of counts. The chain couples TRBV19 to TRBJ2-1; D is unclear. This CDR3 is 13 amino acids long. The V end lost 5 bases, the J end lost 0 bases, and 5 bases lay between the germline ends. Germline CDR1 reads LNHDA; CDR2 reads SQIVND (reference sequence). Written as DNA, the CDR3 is TGTGCCAGTAGTTGGAGCTCCTACAATGAGCAGTTCTTC. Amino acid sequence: CASSWSSYNEQFF. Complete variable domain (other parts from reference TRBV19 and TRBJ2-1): DGGITQSPKYLFRKEGQNVTLSCEQNLNHDAMYWYRQDPGQGLRLIYYSQIVNDFQKGDIAEGYSVSREKKESFPLTVTSAQKNPTAFYLCASSWSSYNEQFFGPGTRLTVL.

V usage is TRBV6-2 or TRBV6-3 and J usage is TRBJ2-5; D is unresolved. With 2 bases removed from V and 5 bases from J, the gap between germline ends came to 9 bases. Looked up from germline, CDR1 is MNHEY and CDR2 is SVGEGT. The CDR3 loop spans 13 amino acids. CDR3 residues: CASSYRVEETQYF. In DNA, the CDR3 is TGTGCCAGCAGTTACCGAGTTGAGGAGACCCAGTACTTC.

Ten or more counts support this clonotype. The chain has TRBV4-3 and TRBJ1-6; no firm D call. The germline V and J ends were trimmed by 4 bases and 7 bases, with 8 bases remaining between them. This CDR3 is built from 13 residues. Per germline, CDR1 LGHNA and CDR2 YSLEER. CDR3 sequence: CASSLGPNSPLHF. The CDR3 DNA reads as TGCGCCAGCAGCCTCGGTCCCAATTCACCCCTCCACTTT.

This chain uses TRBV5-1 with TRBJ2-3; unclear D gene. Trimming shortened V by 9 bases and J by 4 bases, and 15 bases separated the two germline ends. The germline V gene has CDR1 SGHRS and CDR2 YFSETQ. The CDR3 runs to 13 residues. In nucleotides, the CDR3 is TGCGCCATCAGGTTCTGGGATTCAGATACGCAGTATTTT. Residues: CAIRFWDSDTQYF. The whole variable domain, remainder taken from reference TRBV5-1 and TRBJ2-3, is KAGVTQTPRYLIKTRGQQVTLSCSPISGHRSVSWYQQTPGQGLQFLFEYFSETQRNKGNFPGRFSGRQFSNSRSEMNVSTLELGDSALYLCAIRFWDSDTQYFGPGTRLTVL.

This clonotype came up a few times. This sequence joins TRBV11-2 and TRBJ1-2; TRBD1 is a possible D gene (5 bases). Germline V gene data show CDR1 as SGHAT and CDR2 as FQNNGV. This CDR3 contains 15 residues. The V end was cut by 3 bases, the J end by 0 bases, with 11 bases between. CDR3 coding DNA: TGTGCCAGCAGCTTCTCGGGACCAGCTAACTATGGCTACACCTTC. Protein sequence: CASSFSGPANYGYTF.

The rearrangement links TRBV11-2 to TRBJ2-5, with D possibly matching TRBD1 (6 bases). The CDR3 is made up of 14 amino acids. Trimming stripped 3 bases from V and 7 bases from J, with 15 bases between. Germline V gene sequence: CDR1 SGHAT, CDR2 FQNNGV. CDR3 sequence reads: CASSFEQGSWTQYF. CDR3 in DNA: TGTGCCAGCAGCTTCGAACAGGGTTCTTGGACCCAGTACTTC. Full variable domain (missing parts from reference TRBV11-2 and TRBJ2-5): EAGVAQSPRYKIIEKRQSVAFWCNPISGHATLYWYQQILGQGPKLLIQFQNNGVVDDSQLPKDRFSAERLKGVDSTLKIQPAKLEDSAVYLCASSFEQGSWTQYFGPGTRLLVL.

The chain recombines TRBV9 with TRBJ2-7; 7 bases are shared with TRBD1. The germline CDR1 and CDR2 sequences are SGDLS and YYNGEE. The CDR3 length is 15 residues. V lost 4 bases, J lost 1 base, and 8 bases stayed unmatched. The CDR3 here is CASSLGQVPSYEQYF. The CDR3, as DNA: TGTGCCAGCAGCCTAGGACAGGTCCCTTCCTACGAGCAGTACTTC. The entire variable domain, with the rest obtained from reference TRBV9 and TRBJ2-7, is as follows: DSGVTQTPKHLITATGQRVTLRCSPRSGDLSVYWYQQSLDQGLQFLIQYYNGEERAKGNILERFSAQQFPDLHSELNLSSLELGDSALYFCASSLGQVPSYEQYFGPGTRLTVT.

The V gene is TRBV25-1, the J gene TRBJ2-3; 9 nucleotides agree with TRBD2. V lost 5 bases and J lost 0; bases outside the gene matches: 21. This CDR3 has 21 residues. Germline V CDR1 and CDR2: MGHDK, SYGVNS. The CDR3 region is CASSPKLGTSMTIGSTDTQYF. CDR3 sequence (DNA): TGTGCCAGCAGTCCAAAACTAGGGACTAGCATGACCATCGGAAGCACAGATACGCAGTATTTT. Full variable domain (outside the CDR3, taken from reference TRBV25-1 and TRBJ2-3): EADIYQTPRYLVIGTGKKITLECSQTMGHDKMYWYQQDPGMELHLIHYSYGVNSTEKGDLSSESTVSRIRTEHFPLTLESARPSHTSQYLCASSPKLGTSMTIGSTDTQYFGPGTRLTVL.

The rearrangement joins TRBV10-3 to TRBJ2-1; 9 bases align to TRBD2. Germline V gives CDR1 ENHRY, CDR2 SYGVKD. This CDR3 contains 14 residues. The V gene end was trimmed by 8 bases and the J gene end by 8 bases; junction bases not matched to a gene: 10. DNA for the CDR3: TGTGCCATCCGTAGCGGGGGAGGACTGGATGAGCAGTTCTTC. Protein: CAIRSGGGLDEQFF.

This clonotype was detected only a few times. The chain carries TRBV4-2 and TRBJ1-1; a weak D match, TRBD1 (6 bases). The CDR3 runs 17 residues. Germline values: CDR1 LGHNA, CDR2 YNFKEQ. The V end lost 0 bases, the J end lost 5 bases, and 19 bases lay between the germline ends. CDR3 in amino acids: CASSQEVGGIGRTEAFF. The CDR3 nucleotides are TGTGCCAGCAGCCAAGAGGTAGGGGGAATTGGAAGGACTGAAGCTTTCTTT.

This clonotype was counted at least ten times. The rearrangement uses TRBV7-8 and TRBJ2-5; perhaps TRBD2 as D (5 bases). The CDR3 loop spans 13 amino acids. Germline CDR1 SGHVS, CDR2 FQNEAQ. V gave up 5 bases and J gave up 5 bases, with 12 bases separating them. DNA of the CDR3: TGTGCCAGCAGCCCAACTAGTGGTGAGACCCAGTACTTC. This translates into CASSPTSGETQYF.

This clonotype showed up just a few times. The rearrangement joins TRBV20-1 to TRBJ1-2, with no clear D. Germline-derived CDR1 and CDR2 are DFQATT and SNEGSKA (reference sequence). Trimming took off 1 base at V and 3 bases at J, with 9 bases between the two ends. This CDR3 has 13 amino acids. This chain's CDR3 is CSARARRDYGYTF. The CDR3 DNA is TGCAGTGCTAGAGCCAGGAGGGACTATGGCTACACCTTC.

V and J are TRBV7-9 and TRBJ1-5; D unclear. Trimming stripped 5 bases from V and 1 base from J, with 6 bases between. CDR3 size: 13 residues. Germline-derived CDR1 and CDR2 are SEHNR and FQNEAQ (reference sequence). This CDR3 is CASSPGSNQPQHF. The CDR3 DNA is TGTGCCAGCAGCCCTGGGAGCAATCAGCCCCAGCATTTT.

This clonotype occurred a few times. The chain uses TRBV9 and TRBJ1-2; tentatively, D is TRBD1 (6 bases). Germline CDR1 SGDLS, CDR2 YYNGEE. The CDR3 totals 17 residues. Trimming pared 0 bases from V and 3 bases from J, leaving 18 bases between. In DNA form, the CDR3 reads TGTGCCAGCAGCGTAGCTTCCCCAGCGGGGGCCGACTATGGCTACACCTTC. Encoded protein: CASSVASPAGADYGYTF. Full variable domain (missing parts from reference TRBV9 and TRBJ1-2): DSGVTQTPKHLITATGQRVTLRCSPRSGDLSVYWYQQSLDQGLQFLIQYYNGEERAKGNILERFSAQQFPDLHSELNLSSLELGDSALYFCASSVASPAGADYGYTFGSGTRLTVV.

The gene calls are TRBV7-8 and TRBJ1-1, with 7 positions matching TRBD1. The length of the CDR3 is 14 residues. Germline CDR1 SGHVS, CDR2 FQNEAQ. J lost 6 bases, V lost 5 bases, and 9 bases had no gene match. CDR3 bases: TGTGCCAGCAGCACAGACAGGGAGATAGCTGAAGCTTTCTTT. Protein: CASSTDREIAEAFF.

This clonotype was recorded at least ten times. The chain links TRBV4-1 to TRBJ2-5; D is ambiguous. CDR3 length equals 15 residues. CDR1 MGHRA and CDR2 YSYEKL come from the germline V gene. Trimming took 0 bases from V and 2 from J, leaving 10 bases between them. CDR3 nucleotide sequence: TGCGCCAGCAGCCAAGATCCCCTGATACAAGAGACCCAGTACTTC. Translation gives CASSQDPLIQETQYF.

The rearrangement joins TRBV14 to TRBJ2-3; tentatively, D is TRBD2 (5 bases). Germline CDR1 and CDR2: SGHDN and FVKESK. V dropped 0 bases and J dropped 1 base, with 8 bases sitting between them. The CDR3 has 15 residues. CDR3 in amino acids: CASSQDAGGTDTQYF. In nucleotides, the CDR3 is TGTGCCAGCAGCCAAGACGCGGGCGGCACAGATACGCAGTATTTT.

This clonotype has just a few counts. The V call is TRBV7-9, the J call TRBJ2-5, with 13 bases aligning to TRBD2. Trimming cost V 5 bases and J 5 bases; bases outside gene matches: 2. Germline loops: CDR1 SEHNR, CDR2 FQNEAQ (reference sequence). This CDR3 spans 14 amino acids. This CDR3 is CASSGTSGEETQYF. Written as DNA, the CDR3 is TGTGCCAGCAGCGGGACTAGCGGGGAGGAGACCCAGTACTTC.

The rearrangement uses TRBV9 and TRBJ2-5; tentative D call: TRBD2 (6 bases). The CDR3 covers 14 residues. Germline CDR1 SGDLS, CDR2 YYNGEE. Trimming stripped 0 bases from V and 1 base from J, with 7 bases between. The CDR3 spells CASSVETSQETQYF. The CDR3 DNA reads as TGTGCCAGCAGCGTAGAGACTAGCCAAGAGACCCAGTACTTC.

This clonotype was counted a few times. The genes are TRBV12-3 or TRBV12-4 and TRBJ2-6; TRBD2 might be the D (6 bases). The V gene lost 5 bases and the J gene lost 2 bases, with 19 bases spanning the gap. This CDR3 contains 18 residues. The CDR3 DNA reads TGTGCCAGCAGTGCGGGCCTCTTGGAGGGCCCTGGGGCCAACGTCCTGACTTTC. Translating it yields CASSAGLLEGPGANVLTF.

CDR3 sequence reads: CASSSDRVPPYEQYV. The CDR3 nucleotides read TGTGCCAGCAGCTCCGACAGGGTCCCCCCCTACGAGCAGTACGTC. V usage is TRBV5-6 and J usage is TRBJ2-7, with 7 bases fitting TRBD1. Germline values: CDR1 SGHDT, CDR2 YYEEEE. This CDR3 is built from 15 residues. Trimming cost V 3 bases and J 2 bases; bases outside gene matches: 8.

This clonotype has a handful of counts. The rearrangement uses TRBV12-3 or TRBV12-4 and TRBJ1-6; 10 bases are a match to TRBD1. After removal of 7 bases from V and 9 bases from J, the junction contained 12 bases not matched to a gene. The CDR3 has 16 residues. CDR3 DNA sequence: TGTGCCAGCACCCTCTCGGGACAGGGGCCAGCTTCACCCCTCCACTTT. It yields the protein CASTLSGQGPASPLHF.

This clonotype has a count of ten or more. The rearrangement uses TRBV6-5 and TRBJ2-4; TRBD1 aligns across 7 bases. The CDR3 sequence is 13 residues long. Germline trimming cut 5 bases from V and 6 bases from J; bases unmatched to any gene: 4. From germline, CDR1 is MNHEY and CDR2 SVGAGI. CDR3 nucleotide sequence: TGTGCCAGCAGTCCGGGACAGTTAAACATTCAGTACTTC. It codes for CASSPGQLNIQYF.

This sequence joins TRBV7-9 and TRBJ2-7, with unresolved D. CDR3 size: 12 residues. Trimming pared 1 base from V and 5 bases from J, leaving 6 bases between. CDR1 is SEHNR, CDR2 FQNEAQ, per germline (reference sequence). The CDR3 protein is CASSLGRDEQYV. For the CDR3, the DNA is TGTGCCAGCAGCTTAGGTCGAGACGAGCAGTACGTC.

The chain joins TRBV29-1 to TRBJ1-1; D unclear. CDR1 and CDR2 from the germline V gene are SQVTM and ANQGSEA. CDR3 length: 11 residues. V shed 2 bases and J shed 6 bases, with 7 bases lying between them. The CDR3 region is CSVESGSEAFF. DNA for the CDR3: TGCAGCGTTGAATCTGGGTCTGAAGCTTTCTTT.